This T cell receptor beta chain derives from a study of tumour-infiltrating T cells in Burkitt lymphoma. Turning to the study itself: This cohort included all epidemiological subtypes of Burkitt lymphoma.

Germline CDR1 and CDR2: SGHVS and FNYEAQ. CDR3 size: 16 residues. V lost 3 bases to trimming and J lost 2 bases, with 14 bases between them. Only in-frame clones appear in the TCRdb table, and some are missing; sequencing was by immunoSEQ multiplex PCR. The sample yields 46,000 or so clones, roughly 31% seen once. This TCR derives from a human donor with Burkitt lymphoma. The V and J genes are TRBV7-6 and TRBJ2-1; the D gene is possibly TRBD2 (5 bases). Material for sequencing was tumor tissue. The CDR3 nucleotides are TGTGCCAGCAGCTTTTTTGGGAGCGGTCCCTACAATGAGCAGTTCTTC. Its protein product is CASSFFGSGPYNEQFF.